This passage covers 26 T cell receptor beta chains from one sample sequenced in a study of cytomegalovirus exposure and HLA in healthy donors. PCR was performed using 60 Vbeta and 13 Jbeta primers. TCRdb keeps only in-frame clones here, not all; method: immunoSEQ multiplex PCR. The table shows about 200,000 clones, with less than 90% occurring only once. Source material: PBMCs. The receptors were gathered from a woman aged 25 to 45 in good health and CMV-seronegative.

CDR3 sequence: CASSLDSGGSYEQYF. The CDR3 DNA is TGTGCCAGCAGCTTAGATTCTGGGGGGAGCTACGAGCAGTACTTC. This chain connects TRBV7-8 to TRBJ2-7; TRBD2 might be the D (6 bases). The V gene's germline CDR1 is SGHVS and CDR2 FQNEAQ. The CDR3 spans 15 residues. V was cut by 1 base and J by 3 bases, with 13 bases left in between.

The chain links TRBV6-5 to TRBJ2-1, with no clear D. There are 10 residues in the CDR3. V was pared by 2 bases and J by 9 bases, with 2 bases between. CDR1 is MNHEY, CDR2 SVGAGI, per germline. This CDR3 reads CASSYREQFF. The CDR3 nucleotides read TGTGCCAGCAGTTACCGTGAGCAGTTCTTC.

The rearrangement links TRBV29-1 to TRBJ2-1, with D possibly TRBD1 on 5 matching bases. CDR1 SQVTM and CDR2 ANQGSEA come from the germline V gene. Deletions cut 3 bases from V and 6 bases from J, with 12 bases between. CDR3 length: 13 residues. The CDR3 nucleotides read TGCAGCGTTGATAGGGGCTCGGTCAATGAGCAGTTCTTC. Amino acids: CSVDRGSVNEQFF.

The rearrangement links TRBV28 to TRBJ1-2, with TRBD1 matching over 7 bases. V lost 4 bases, J lost 4 bases, and 6 bases stayed unmatched. The CDR3 is 14 amino acids. Germline values: CDR1 MDHEN, CDR2 SYDVKM. The CDR3 loop reads CASSSTGQRYGYTF. In DNA form, the CDR3 reads TGTGCCAGCAGTTCCACGGGACAGCGCTATGGCTACACCTTC.

The chain links TRBV10-3 to TRBJ2-2, with 11 bases identical to TRBD1. Unmatched junction bases numbered 3, after V lost 3 bases and J lost 3 bases. CDR1 and CDR2 from the germline V gene are ENHRY and SYGVKD. The CDR3 sequence is 16 residues long. The CDR3 sequence is CAISDRDRGDTGELFF. For the CDR3, the DNA is TGTGCCATCAGTGACCGGGACAGGGGGGACACCGGGGAGCTGTTTTTT.

The chain employs TRBV15 and TRBJ2-3; a weak D match, TRBD1 (5 bases). V gave up 0 bases and J gave up 4 bases, with 11 bases separating them. This CDR3 spans 15 amino acids. In germline, CDR1 is LNHNV, CDR2 YYDKDF (reference sequence). CDR3 in amino acids: CATSRDRVRPDTQYF. The CDR3 DNA reads TGTGCCACCAGCAGAGACAGGGTAAGGCCAGATACGCAGTATTTT.

V and J are TRBV5-1 and TRBJ2-1, with 11 bases fitting TRBD2. Germline-derived CDR1 and CDR2 are SGHRS and YFSETQ. This CDR3 comprises 15 residues. The V and J ends lost 5 bases and 9 bases, in that order; junction bases with no gene match: 10. For the CDR3, the DNA is TGCGCCAGCAGTTGGGAGGTAGCGGGGGGGAGTGAGCAGTTCTTC. Protein product: CASSWEVAGGSEQFF. Full variable domain (missing parts from reference TRBV5-1 and TRBJ2-1): KAGVTQTPRYLIKTRGQQVTLSCSPISGHRSVSWYQQTPGQGLQFLFEYFSETQRNKGNFPGRFSGRQFSNSRSEMNVSTLELGDSALYLCASSWEVAGGSEQFFGPGTRLTVL.

The V call is TRBV4-2, the J call TRBJ2-3, with D uncertain. The CDR3 runs to 17 residues. The germline V gene encodes CDR1 LGHNA and CDR2 YNFKEQ. With 1 base removed from V and 2 bases from J, the gap between germline ends came to 16 bases. CDR3 sequence (DNA): TGTGCCAGCAGCCAAGGTACGACGACAACAAACACAGATACGCAGTATTTT. It is translated as CASSQGTTTTNTDTQYF.

V and J are TRBV5-6 and TRBJ2-5, with a weak D call TRBD1 (5 bases). Near its end, the DNA agrees better with TRBJ2-7, so the J call may be wrong. The CDR3 runs 13 residues. Germline V lookup: CDR1 SGHDT, CDR2 YYEEEE. In DNA, the CDR3 is TGTGCCAGCTCCTATGGGGCCCCCTACGAGCAGTACTTC. This translates into CASSYGAPYEQYF.

The gene calls are TRBV9 and TRBJ2-3, with 9 bases identical to TRBD2. The CDR3 is 14 amino acids. Germline trimming cut 4 bases from V and 3 bases from J; bases unmatched to any gene: 3. Germline CDR1 SGDLS, CDR2 YYNGEE. The DNA of the CDR3 is TGTGCCAGCAGCCAAAGCGGGAGGACAGATACGCAGTATTTT. It encodes CASSQSGRTDTQYF. The full variable domain, rest sourced from reference TRBV9 and TRBJ2-3, is DSGVTQTPKHLITATGQRVTLRCSPRSGDLSVYWYQQSLDQGLQFLIQYYNGEERAKGNILERFSAQQFPDLHSELNLSSLELGDSALYFCASSQSGRTDTQYFGPGTRLTVL.

The genes are TRBV6-5 and TRBJ2-5; unclear D gene. Trimming removed 2 bases at V and 5 bases at J, with 12 bases between. The CDR3 consists of 14 residues. Looked up from germline, CDR1 is MNHEY and CDR2 is SVGAGI. Here the CDR3 reads CASSYVATRETQYF. DNA for the CDR3: TGTGCCAGCAGTTACGTTGCGACACGGGAGACCCAGTACTTC.

The V gene is TRBV7-9, the J gene TRBJ1-2; TRBD1 is a possible D gene (6 bases). The germline gives CDR1 SEHNR, CDR2 FQNEAQ (reference sequence). CDR3 size: 13 residues. V gave up 1 base and J gave up 5 bases, with 8 bases separating them. CDR3 in DNA: TGTGCCAGCAGCTTAGGACAGGAATATGGCTACACCTTC. Translating it yields CASSLGQEYGYTF.

J is TRBJ2-6 and V is TRBV5-6; TRBD1 matches at 9 bases. CDR3 length: 15 amino acids. J was trimmed by 2 bases and V by 7 bases; bases with no gene match: 4. Germline V gives CDR1 SGHDT, CDR2 YYEEEE. The CDR3 loop reads CASYRQGAGANVLTF. The CDR3 DNA reads as TGTGCCAGCTACCGACAGGGGGCTGGGGCCAACGTCCTGACTTTC. Filled out from reference TRBV5-6 and TRBJ2-6, the complete variable domain reads DAGVTQSPTHLIKTRGQQVTLRCSPKSGHDTVSWYQQALGQGPQFIFQYYEEEERQRGNFPDRFSGHQFPNYSSELNVNALLLGDSALYLCASYRQGAGANVLTFGAGSRLTVL.

V usage is TRBV30 and J usage is TRBJ2-1, with 8 bases fitting TRBD2. Trimming at V came to 1 base and at J to 6 bases, leaving 2 bases not matched to a gene. The CDR3 sequence is 13 residues long. Germline CDR1 reads GTSNPN; CDR2 reads SVGIG (reference sequence). The CDR3 DNA reads TGTGCCTGGAGTGCGGGAGGGGGCAATGAGCAGTTCTTC. Translated, it gives CAWSAGGGNEQFF.

The V call is TRBV5-6, the J call TRBJ1-1; unclear D gene. The V end lost 4 bases, the J end lost 0 bases, and 7 bases lay between the germline ends. Germline values: CDR1 SGHDT, CDR2 YYEEEE. The CDR3 extends over 13 amino acids. In DNA form, the CDR3 reads TGTGCCAGCAGCGGCCAGGTGAACACTGAAGCTTTCTTT. As protein: CASSGQVNTEAFF.

The chain carries TRBV28 and TRBJ2-2; TRBD1 matches at 7 bases. Germline trimming cut 5 bases from V and 9 bases from J; bases unmatched to any gene: 15. The CDR3 is 16 residues long. In germline, CDR1 is MDHEN, CDR2 SYDVKM. Here the CDR3 reads CASSPPGTASHRELFF. In nucleotides, the CDR3 is TGTGCCAGCAGTCCCCCCGGGACAGCTTCTCACCGGGAGCTGTTTTTT.

The sample holds one count of this clone. The chain couples TRBV6-1 to TRBJ2-3, with 7 bases that match TRBD1. With V trimmed by 4 bases and J by 0 bases, 7 bases remained unmatched. This CDR3 has 16 amino acids. Germline assignment: CDR1 MNHNS and CDR2 SASEGT. This CDR3 is CASSVTRDSSTDTQYF. The CDR3 coding sequence is TGTGCCAGCAGTGTTACCCGGGACAGCAGCACAGATACGCAGTATTTT.

As regards this clone: At the DNA level, this CDR3 is encoded by other sequences in the same sample as well. The chain has TRBV5-1 and TRBJ2-1, with 9 bases aligning to TRBD2. Germline V gives CDR1 SGHRS, CDR2 YFSETQ. Trimming removed 0 bases from V and 3 bases from J; junction bases left unmatched: 4. The CDR3 length is 16 residues. The CDR3 spells CASSLGLAGIYNEQFF. In nucleotides, the CDR3 is TGCGCCAGCAGCTTGGGGCTAGCGGGAATCTACAATGAGCAGTTCTTC.

This chain connects TRBV15 to TRBJ2-7; D uncertain. The CDR3 covers 14 residues. CDR1 LNHNV and CDR2 YYDKDF come from the germline V gene (reference sequence). V was shortened by 5 bases and J by 3 bases, with 14 bases between the two germline ends. CDR3 sequence reads: CATSAHEEFYEQYF. CDR3 nucleotide sequence: TGTGCCACCAGCGCTCATGAGGAGTTCTACGAGCAGTACTTC. The whole variable domain, filled in from reference TRBV15 and TRBJ2-7, reads DAMVIQNPRYQVTQFGKPVTLSCSQTLNHNVMYWYQQKSSQAPKLLFHYYDKDFNNEADTPDNFQSRRPNTSFCFLDIRSPGLGDTAMYLCATSAHEEFYEQYFGPGTRLTVT.

The chain has TRBV7-9 and TRBJ1-1; TRBD1 agrees at 7 bases. J gave up 1 base and V 7 bases, and 3 bases lay outside the gene matches. The CDR3 spans 13 residues. The germline V gene encodes CDR1 SEHNR and CDR2 FQNEAQ (reference sequence). CDR3 in DNA: TGTGCCAGCATCGGGACAGCGAACACTGAAGCTTTCTTT. Its translation is CASIGTANTEAFF. Full variable domain (missing parts from reference TRBV7-9 and TRBJ1-1): DTGVSQNPRHKITKRGQNVTFRCDPISEHNRLYWYRQTLGQGPEFLTYFQNEAQLEKSRLLSDRFSAERPKGSFSTLEIQRTEQGDSAMYLCASIGTANTEAFFGQGTRLTVV.

The J gene is TRBJ2-5, the V gene TRBV4-2; 9 nucleotides align to TRBD1. The CDR3 length is 16 residues. CDR1 and CDR2 (germline): LGHNA, YNFKEQ. The ends lost 2 bases at V and 5 bases at J; junction bases unmatched: 9. The CDR3 coding sequence is TGTGCCAGCAGCCAAAAAACCACAGGGGGCTGGGAGACCCAGTACTTC. Translation: CASSQKTTGGWETQYF.

The CDR3 sequence is CASSRQGFTDTQYF. The DNA for the CDR3 is TGTGCCAGCAGTAGACAGGGGTTCACAGATACGCAGTATTTT. V and J are TRBV2 and TRBJ2-3; 8 nucleotides align to TRBD1. The CDR3 spans 14 residues. Unmatched junction bases numbered 3, after V lost 5 bases and J lost 2 bases. Per the germline V gene, CDR1 is SNHLY and CDR2 is FYNNEI. Full variable domain (rest looked up from reference TRBV2 and TRBJ2-3): EPEVTQTPSHQVTQMGQEVILRCVPISNHLYFYWYRQILGQKVEFLVSFYNNEISEKSEIFDDQFSVERPDGSNFTLKIRSTKLEDSAMYFCASSRQGFTDTQYFGPGTRLTVL.

This chain uses TRBV7-9 with TRBJ2-5, with 13 bases identical to TRBD2. Per germline, CDR1 SEHNR and CDR2 FQNEAQ (reference sequence). Unmatched junction bases numbered 11, after V lost 6 bases and J lost 7 bases. CDR3 size: 16 residues. The CDR3 loop is CASRPSGTSGAGTQYF. In DNA form, the CDR3 reads TGTGCCAGCAGACCGTCCGGGACTAGCGGGGCAGGGACCCAGTACTTC.

The chain couples TRBV7-9 to TRBJ2-1, with 12 nucleotides matching TRBD2. The V and J ends lost 5 bases and 3 bases, in that order; junction bases with no gene match: 2. The length of the CDR3 is 15 residues. The germline V gene encodes CDR1 SEHNR and CDR2 FQNEAQ (reference sequence). This CDR3 reads CASSILAGGYNEQFF. Written as DNA, the CDR3 is TGTGCCAGCAGCATACTAGCGGGAGGCTACAATGAGCAGTTCTTC.

The V and J genes are TRBV7-2 and TRBJ2-1, with 10 bases fitting TRBD2. With V trimmed by 1 base and J by 5 bases, 2 bases remained unmatched. The CDR3 sequence is 15 residues long. Per germline, CDR1 SGHTA and CDR2 FQGNSA. In DNA, the CDR3 is TGTGCCAGCAGCTTAGGAGCGGGAGGGAACAATGAGCAGTTCTTC. It translates to CASSLGAGGNNEQFF.

The genes are TRBV7-2 and TRBJ2-7; the match to TRBD2 covers 10 bases. The junction had 6 bases not matched to a gene; V was cut back by 3 bases and J by 7 bases. The CDR3 runs 14 residues. In germline, CDR1 is SGHTA, CDR2 FQGNSA. The CDR3 sequence is CASSLSGRAGEQYF. In nucleotides, the CDR3 is TGTGCCAGCAGCTTGAGCGGGAGGGCGGGGGAGCAGTACTTC.